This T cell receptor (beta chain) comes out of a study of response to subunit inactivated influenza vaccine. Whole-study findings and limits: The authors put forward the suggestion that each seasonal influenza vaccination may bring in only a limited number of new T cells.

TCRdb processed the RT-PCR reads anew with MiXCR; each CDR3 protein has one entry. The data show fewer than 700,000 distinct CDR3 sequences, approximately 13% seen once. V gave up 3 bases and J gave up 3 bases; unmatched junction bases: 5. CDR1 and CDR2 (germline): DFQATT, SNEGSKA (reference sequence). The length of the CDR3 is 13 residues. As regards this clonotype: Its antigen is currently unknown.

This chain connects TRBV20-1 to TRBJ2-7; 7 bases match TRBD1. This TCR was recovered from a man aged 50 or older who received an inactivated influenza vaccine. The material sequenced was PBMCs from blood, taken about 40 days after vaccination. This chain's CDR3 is CSARSDRSYEQYF. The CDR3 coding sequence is TGCAGTGCTAGGTCGGACAGGAGCTACGAGCAGTACTTC.